Each of the 23 T cell receptor beta chains below was sequenced from the same sample in a study of blood T cell repertoires in COVID-19. Assay used: immunoSEQ multiplex PCR; TCRdb lists only in-frame clones, some missing. This table holds roughly 250,000 clones, 85% to 90% found once. Material for sequencing was peripheral blood. These receptor sequences come from a woman in her thirties or forties who had recovered from COVID-19.

This chain joins TRBV9 and TRBJ2-5; tentatively, D is TRBD1 (6 bases). CDR3 length equals 15 residues. The germline gives CDR1 SGDLS, CDR2 YYNGEE. Trimming left V 8 bases short and J 5 bases short, with 22 bases between. CDR3 sequence (DNA): TGTGCCAGTCGAGCCGGGACACCCCCGGGGGAGACCCAGTACTTC. The encoded protein is CASRAGTPPGETQYF.

The chain has TRBV9 and TRBJ2-2; TRBD2 aligns across 10 bases. The trim removed 3 bases at V and 5 bases at J, leaving 4 bases unmatched. Looked up from germline, CDR1 is SGDLS and CDR2 is YYNGEE. This CDR3 is built from 15 residues. The CDR3 sequence is CASSAGLASTGELFF. The CDR3 nucleotides are TGTGCCAGCAGCGCGGGACTAGCGTCGACCGGGGAGCTGTTTTTT.

J is TRBJ2-5 and V is TRBV7-3; 9 bases map to TRBD1. Unmatched junction bases numbered 11, after V lost 5 bases and J lost 4 bases. Germline assignment: CDR1 SGHTA and CDR2 FQGTGA. The CDR3 extends over 16 amino acids. The CDR3 DNA is TGTGCCAGCAGCCCCCGGGGGACAGGGTTGGGAGAGACCCAGTACTTC. Protein product: CASSPRGTGLGETQYF.

The chain has TRBV11-2 and TRBJ2-7; the D gene is possibly TRBD2 (6 bases). V was clipped by 2 bases and J by 2 bases, with 13 bases between them. The CDR3 has 15 residues. The V gene's germline CDR1 is SGHAT and CDR2 FQNNGV. The CDR3 DNA reads as TGTGCCAGCAGCTTATCCGTTGGAGGGACCTACGAGCAGTACGTC. This translates into CASSLSVGGTYEQYV.

The V gene is TRBV5-4, the J gene TRBJ1-1; no clear D. V was shortened by 4 bases and J by 1 base, with 11 bases between the two germline ends. Germline V gene data show CDR1 as SGHNT and CDR2 as YYREEE (reference sequence). The CDR3 has 14 residues. CDR3 residues: CASSPPGRNTEAFF. CDR3 sequence (DNA): TGTGCCAGCAGCCCCCCGGGGAGGAACACTGAAGCTTTCTTT.

The chain uses TRBV30 and TRBJ2-1; tentatively, D is TRBD2 (5 bases). This CDR3 spans 11 amino acids. Per the germline V gene, CDR1 is GTSNPN and CDR2 is SVGIG (reference sequence). Trimming left V 0 bases short and J 15 bases short, with 12 bases between. CDR3 in amino acids: CAWSVGLPRFF. The CDR3 DNA is TGTGCCTGGAGTGTTGGACTTCCTAGGTTCTTC.

This chain links TRBV2 with TRBJ1-4; a weak D match, TRBD1 (6 bases). This CDR3 comprises 13 residues. V dropped 1 base and J dropped 14 bases, with 14 bases sitting between them. Germline V gene data show CDR1 as SNHLY and CDR2 as FYNNEI. The CDR3 here is CASSEVPDRRLFF. In nucleotides, the CDR3 is TGTGCCAGCAGTGAAGTCCCGGACAGACGGCTGTTTTTT.

This clone appeared a few times. The V call is TRBV6-2 or TRBV6-3, the J call TRBJ1-5, with D uncertain. Trimming cost V 1 base and J 0 bases, with 7 bases left between them. CDR1 and CDR2 (germline): MNHEY, SVGEGT. CDR3 size: 15 residues. CDR3: CASSYWRDSNQPQHF. CDR3 bases: TGTGCCAGCAGTTACTGGCGGGATAGCAATCAGCCCCAGCATTTT.

The chain joins TRBV19 to TRBJ2-4; D remains unclear. The germline gives CDR1 LNHDA, CDR2 SQIVND (reference sequence). CDR3 size: 16 residues. With 3 bases removed from V and 0 bases from J, the gap between germline ends came to 12 bases. CDR3: CASSIPRHLAKNIQYF. CDR3 in DNA: TGTGCCAGTAGTATCCCCAGACACTTAGCCAAAAACATTCAGTACTTC.

Concerning this clone itself: Sequence at one end of the junction differs from germline and may be a read error. The CDR3 DNA sequence: TGTGCTAGCAGCTTAGCGCGGGCAGATACGCAGTATTTT. The encoded protein is CASSLARADTQYF. The chain employs TRBV7-7 and TRBJ2-3, with a weak D call TRBD2 (5 bases). Germline CDR1 SSHAT, CDR2 FNYEAQ (reference sequence). The CDR3 covers 13 residues.

This clone has a handful of counts. This chain uses TRBV7-9 with TRBJ1-5; D unresolved. Germline loops: CDR1 SEHNR, CDR2 FQNEAQ (reference sequence). The CDR3 length is 15 residues. V gave up 1 base and J gave up 1 base, with 8 bases separating them. The CDR3 nucleotides are TGTGCCAGCAGCTTAGGCGGGAAGAGCAATCAGCCCCAGCATTTT. Translating it yields CASSLGGKSNQPQHF.

CDR3 DNA: TGTGCCATCAGTGAGCCCAGGGGTTATGGCTACACCTTC. Amino acids: CAISEPRGYGYTF. V and J are TRBV10-3 and TRBJ1-2; weak D call: TRBD1 (6 bases). Trimming removed 2 bases at V and 5 bases at J, with 9 bases between. The CDR3 runs to 13 residues. In germline, CDR1 is ENHRY, CDR2 SYGVKD.

This clone was observed a handful of times. The chain has TRBV11-2 and TRBJ1-1; 8 positions agree with TRBD1. After removal of 1 base from V and 6 bases from J, the junction contained 4 bases not matched to a gene. Looked up from germline, CDR1 is SGHAT and CDR2 is FQNNGV. The CDR3 length is 14 residues. CDR3 in amino acids: CASSLARTGPEAFF. The DNA of the CDR3 is TGTGCCAGCAGCTTAGCCCGGACAGGGCCTGAAGCTTTCTTT.

This clone has a handful of counts. The V gene is TRBV7-2, the J gene TRBJ2-1, with D possibly TRBD1 on 6 matching bases. V was pared by 4 bases and J by 4 bases, with 26 bases between. Germline V gene data show CDR1 as SGHTA and CDR2 as FQGNSA. The CDR3 contains 19 residues. The CDR3 loop is CASSSPPGQSWENYNEQFF. The CDR3 coding sequence is TGTGCCAGCAGCTCCCCACCGGGACAAAGCTGGGAAAATTACAATGAGCAGTTCTTC. Variable domain in full (rest from reference TRBV7-2 and TRBJ2-1): GAGVSQSPSNKVTEKGKDVELRCDPISGHTALYWYRQSLGQGLEFLIYFQGNSAPDKSGLPSDRFSAERTGGSVSTLTIQRTQQEDSAVYLCASSSPPGQSWENYNEQFFGPGTRLTVL.

V gene TRBV6-2 or TRBV6-3 combines with J gene TRBJ2-7; D possibly corresponds to TRBD2 (5 bases). The CDR3 has 13 residues. The germline V and J ends were trimmed by 5 bases and 4 bases, with 12 bases remaining between them. CDR1 and CDR2 from the germline V gene are MNHEY and SVGEGT. DNA of the CDR3: TGTGCCAGCAGTAACGGACGGAGGTACGAGCAGTACGTC. As protein: CASSNGRRYEQYV.

The table lists this clone with a few counts. The rearrangement uses TRBV5-6 and TRBJ2-1, with 9 positions matching TRBD2. V lost 4 bases, J lost 2 bases, and 7 bases stayed unmatched. Germline-derived CDR1 and CDR2 are SGHDT and YYEEEE. This CDR3 has 16 amino acids. The CDR3 spells CASSTALAGTYNEQFF. The CDR3, as DNA: TGTGCCAGCAGCACTGCCCTAGCGGGAACCTACAATGAGCAGTTCTTC.

V usage is TRBV19 and J usage is TRBJ2-7, with 10 bases aligning to TRBD1. Per germline, CDR1 LNHDA and CDR2 SQIVND (reference sequence). The CDR3 runs to 12 residues. The V and J ends lost 9 bases and 3 bases, in that order; junction bases with no gene match: 2. The CDR3 region is CASGQGVYEQYF. CDR3 bases: TGTGCCAGCGGACAGGGGGTCTACGAGCAGTACTTC. Supplemented by reference TRBV19 and TRBJ2-7, the full variable domain reads DGGITQSPKYLFRKEGQNVTLSCEQNLNHDAMYWYRQDPGQGLRLIYYSQIVNDFQKGDIAEGYSVSREKKESFPLTVTSAQKNPTAFYLCASGQGVYEQYFGPGTRLTVT.

The V and J genes are TRBV25-1 and TRBJ1-3; 11 bases are a match to TRBD1. There are 14 residues in the CDR3. The V segment lost 5 bases and the J segment 4 bases; nucleotides outside the gene matches: 1. The germline V gene has CDR1 MGHDK and CDR2 SYGVNS. The CDR3 DNA follows: TGTGCCAGCAGTCGGACAGGGGGCGGAAACACCATATATTTT. It yields the protein CASSRTGGGNTIYF. The full variable domain, rest sourced from reference TRBV25-1 and TRBJ1-3, is EADIYQTPRYLVIGTGKKITLECSQTMGHDKMYWYQQDPGMELHLIHYSYGVNSTEKGDLSSESTVSRIRTEHFPLTLESARPSHTSQYLCASSRTGGGNTIYFGEGSWLTVV.

The V gene is TRBV7-9, the J gene TRBJ1-2; 7 bases align to TRBD1. CDR1 is SEHNR and CDR2 is FQNEAQ in the germline V gene (reference sequence). The CDR3 spans 15 residues. Germline trimming cut 3 bases from V and 2 bases from J; bases unmatched to any gene: 6. In DNA form, the CDR3 reads TGTGCCAGCAGCTTTCGCGAGGGGGCCAACTATGGCTACACCTTC. Amino acids: CASSFREGANYGYTF.

V usage is TRBV9 and J usage is TRBJ2-1; TRBD2 agrees at 9 bases. The CDR3 has 17 residues. CDR1 and CDR2 (germline): SGDLS, YYNGEE. The trim removed 3 bases at V and 0 bases at J, leaving 7 bases unmatched. CDR3 bases: TGTGCCAGCAGCGGAGGGGTTAGCGGGAGCTCCTACAATGAGCAGTTCTTC. It codes for CASSGGVSGSSYNEQFF.

The CDR3 region is CASTRDSGTAQYF. The DNA of the CDR3 is TGTGCCAGCACCCGGGATAGCGGGACTGCGCAGTATTTT. The gene calls are TRBV7-2 and TRBJ2-3; 8 nucleotides match TRBD2. The CDR3 covers 13 residues. Per germline, CDR1 SGHTA and CDR2 FQGNSA. V was clipped by 7 bases and J by 10 bases; unmatched bases: 10.

The J gene is TRBJ2-3, the V gene TRBV2, with D unresolved. The CDR3 has 11 residues. Trimming removed 6 bases from V and 6 bases from J, with 7 bases in between. Germline V gene sequence: CDR1 SNHLY, CDR2 FYNNEI. The CDR3 nucleotides are TGTGCCAGCAGGTCCGTGGATACGCAGTATTTT. Protein product: CASRSVDTQYF.

V is TRBV10-1 and J is TRBJ2-6; possible D gene TRBD1, 8 bases. The CDR3 has 20 amino acids. The germline V and J ends were trimmed by 10 bases and 0 bases, with 28 bases remaining between them. Germline CDR1 and CDR2: WNHNN and SYGVQD (reference sequence). CDR3 protein: CATGTGARGGVGSGANVLTF. The CDR3 coding sequence is TGCGCCACCGGGACAGGCGCCAGGGGAGGGGTGGGCTCTGGGGCCAACGTCCTGACTTTC.